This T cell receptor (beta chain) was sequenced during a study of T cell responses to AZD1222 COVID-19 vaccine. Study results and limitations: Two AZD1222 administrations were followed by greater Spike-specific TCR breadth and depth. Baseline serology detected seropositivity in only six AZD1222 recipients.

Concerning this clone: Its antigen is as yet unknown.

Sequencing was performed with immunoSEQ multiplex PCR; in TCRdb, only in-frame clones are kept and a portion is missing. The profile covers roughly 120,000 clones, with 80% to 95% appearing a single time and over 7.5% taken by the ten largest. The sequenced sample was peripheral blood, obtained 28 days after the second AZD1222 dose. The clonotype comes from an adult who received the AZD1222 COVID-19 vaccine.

CDR3: CASSFQGSGGYTF. CDR3 nucleotide sequence: TGCGCCAGCAGCTTCCAGGGTTCGGGTGGCTACACCTTC. This chain connects TRBV5-1 to TRBJ1-2; tentative D call: TRBD1 (5 bases). Trimming stripped 2 bases from V and 7 bases from J, with 12 bases between. Germline CDR1 reads SGHRS; CDR2 reads YFSETQ. This CDR3 is 13 amino acids long.